This TCR beta chain was recovered during a study of Graves' ophthalmopathy and Graves' hyperthyroidism. Broader study findings: Most thyroid-expanded clonotypes exceeding 0.001 frequency were also found in blood.

V was pared by 10 bases and J by 2 bases, with 10 bases of the junction left unmatched. From germline, CDR1 is ENHRY and CDR2 SYGVKD. CDR3 length: 16 residues. CDR3 regions of TCR beta were amplified from RNA transcripts. The first-round RT-PCR employed HTBI primers together with the Qiagen OneStep RT-PCR kit. A multiplex PCR was then performed as the second round. MiXCR, applied by TCRdb to the multiplex PCR reads, yields one record per CDR3 protein. The sample has approximately 700,000 distinct CDR3 sequences; about two fifths are singletons. Remarks on this clonotype: Its matching antigen is unknown.

The clonotype comes from an adult man with Graves' ophthalmopathy. The chain employs TRBV10-3 and TRBJ2-2; 10 nucleotides line up with TRBD2. Specimen: peripheral blood. DNA of the CDR3: TGTGCCAGCAAGCCACTAGCGGGGCCCAACACCGGGGAGCTGTTTTTT. It encodes CASKPLAGPNTGELFF.